The following is a T cell receptor (beta chain) sequence with its context. Its antigen is still unknown. A junction end diverges from the germline sequence, so it may reflect a read error. The library was obtained by the immunoSEQ multiplex PCR assay. Held by TCRdb, this immuneACCESS table contains in-frame sequences only and omits some clones. Under half of the omission traces to an unresolved V gene where checked; the cause of the rest is unknown. The sample has roughly 150,000 clones on record, almost 90% of them singletons. Of the sample, approximately 1.8% falls within the top ten clones. The data stem from a study of control samples from healthy donors and cancer patients (TCRdb year 2020). The CDR3, cysteine through tryptophan, is 12 amino acids long. Only the CDR3 part of the read is kept: 36 bases, read in frame from the first base. The germline V gene gives CDR1 as SGHTA and CDR2 as FQGNSA.

The chain is assembled from TRBV7-2 and TRBJ2-7; 10 bases in the middle match TRBD2. Sample: blood. The TCR was taken from a man in his late teens or twenties in good health. The DNA sequence reads TGTGCCAGCAGCTCTTCCGGGACTAGCGCCTTTTGG. The resulting protein is CASSSSGTSAFW. With all but the CDR3 taken from the reference TRBV7-2 and TRBJ2-7 genes, the full variable domain is: GAGVSQSPSNKVTEKGKDVELRCDPISGHTALYWYRQSLGQGLEFLIYFQGNSAPDKSGLPSDRFSAERTGGSVSTLTIQRTQQEDSAVYLCASSSSGTSAFWGPGTRLTVT.